This is a list of T cell receptor beta chains from one sample in a study of shared clonotypes between healthy human individuals. Here immunoSEQ multiplex PCR was the method, and the copy in TCRdb shows in-frame clones only, minus some. The sample has around 1.1 million clones, 75% to 80% seen once. The sequenced sample was memory CD4+ T cells from PBMCs. These receptors came from a man younger than 35 in good health. Some clones in this sample may be carry-over from other donors' samples. The CDR3 runs from the conserved cysteine through the conserved F or W. The D gene is left open where the match is weak. Size tells how often a clone was seen (once, few, many) or the class of an expanded clone, and some rows leave it out.

abundance | d_gene | j_gene | v_gene | CDR3nt | CDR3aa
. | . | TRBJ2-7 | TRBV15 | TGTGCCACCGGACGGGACCGGTCCTACGAGCAGTACTTC | CATGRDRSYEQYF
many | . | TRBJ1-2 | TRBV6-6 | TGTGCCAGCAGCTCCGGGACCGACGTCTTTGGCTACACCTTC | CASSSGTDVFGYTF
. | TRBD1 | TRBJ1-5 | TRBV18 | TGTGCCAGCTCTCTCATACAGGGGAACAATCAGCCCCAGCATTTT | CASSLIQGNNQPQHF
. | TRBD1 | TRBJ1-2 | TRBV5-1 | TGCGCCAGCAGCCCACCCACTGGACAGGGGGGAAACTATGGCTACACCTTC | CASSPPTGQGGNYGYTF
. | . | TRBJ1-6 | TRBV5-1 | TGCGCCAGCAGCTTGGGCCGGGACTCACCCCTCCACTTT | CASSLGRDSPLHF
. | . | TRBJ1-2 | TRBV5-5 | TGTGCCAGCAGCCCCGCGACAGCTCTTTGGGGCTACACCTTC | CASSPATALWGYTF
. | TRBD1 | TRBJ1-2 | TRBV10-3 | TGTGCCATCAGAACAGGGGTGAATAGAGCTAACTATGGCTACACCTTC | CAIRTGVNRANYGYTF
. | . | TRBJ2-1 | TRBV6-1 | TGTGCCAGCAGTTCGGATGGGGTTTACAATGAGCAGTTCTTC | CASSSDGVYNEQFF
. | TRBD1 | TRBJ1-4 | TRBV5-1 | TGCGCCAGCAGCTTGGGGACAGGTTCTGAAAAACTGTTTTTT | CASSLGTGSEKLFF
. | TRBD1 | TRBJ2-7 | TRBV28 | TGTGCCAGCAGCTTGTACGGACAGGGCTACGAGCAGTACTTC | CASSLYGQGYEQYF
. | TRBD1 | TRBJ2-7 | TRBV6-6 | TGTGCCAGCAGGGGACAGTCCTACGAGCAGTACTTC | CASRGQSYEQYF
. | . | TRBJ2-3 | TRBV11-2 | TGTGCCAGCAGCTTAGATCGTGCTAGATACTATACGCAGTATTTT | CASSLDRARYYTQYF
. | . | TRBJ2-3 | TRBV6-6 | TGTGCCAGCAGTTACTCGGGTGGGGATACGCAGTATTTT | CASSYSGGDTQYF
. | . | TRBJ2-1 | TRBV4-1 | TGCGCCAGCAGCCAGTTGGATATCCTAAGCTCCTACAATGAGCAGTTCTTC | CASSQLDILSSYNEQFF
. | TRBD1 | TRBJ1-2 | TRBV7-8 | TGTGCCAGCAGCTTAGGGCGGAGGGGGCGCACGGACTATGGCTACACCTTC | CASSLGRRGRTDYGYTF
. | TRBD1 | TRBJ2-3 | TRBV5-1 | TGCGCCAGCGCAGGGGGCGCAGGCCCCCCAGATACGCAGTATTTT | CASAGGAGPPDTQYF
. | . | TRBJ2-2 | TRBV29-1 | TGCAGCGTTGAAGATCCCCGTTTGGGGGAGCTGTTTTTT | CSVEDPRLGELFF
. | . | TRBJ1-2 | TRBV28 | TGTGCCAGCAGGAGGGAGGGGCTTCGAGAGGGCTACACCTTC | CASRREGLREGYTF
. | . | TRBJ2-1 | TRBV7-2 | TGTGCCAGCAGCGCCTTCCGTCCAGGGACCTACAATGAGCAGTTCTTC | CASSAFRPGTYNEQFF
. | TRBD1 | TRBJ2-2 | TRBV4-2 | TGTGCCAGCAGCAATGGACAGGGGGACACCGGGGAGCTGTTTTTT | CASSNGQGDTGELFF
few | TRBD1 | TRBJ1-2 | TRBV28 | TGTGCCAGCAGTTCCCCTCCGGGACAGGGGGCGCGAGGCTACACCTTC | CASSSPPGQGARGYTF
. | TRBD1 | TRBJ1-5 | TRBV5-6 | TGTGCCAGCAGCTCCCTCGACAGGGGCAATCAGCCCCAGCATTTT | CASSSLDRGNQPQHF
. | . | TRBJ1-5 | TRBV4-1 | TGCGCCAGCAGCCAAGACGGGACCCTTTATCAGCCCCAGCATTTT | CASSQDGTLYQPQHF
. | . | TRBJ2-5 | TRBV5-1 | TGCGCCAGCAGCTTGGGTGCGGGGATAGAGACCCAGTACTTC | CASSLGAGIETQYF
. | TRBD1 | TRBJ2-7 | TRBV6-1 | TGTGCCAGCAGTGAAGCGATCGGGCAGGGGGACTCCTACGAGCAGTACTTC | CASSEAIGQGDSYEQYF
. | TRBD2 | TRBJ2-7 | TRBV29-1 | TGCAGCGTTGCCTGGACTAGCGGGAGTCTCTACGAGCAGTACTTC | CSVAWTSGSLYEQYF
. | TRBD1 | TRBJ2-4 | TRBV2 | TGTGCCAGCAGCCGGGACAGGGGTGACATTCAGTACTTC | CASSRDRGDIQYF
. | TRBD1 | TRBJ1-1 | TRBV7-2 | TGTGCCAGCAGCTTAGATTCGGCAGGGGGAGCGAGTGAAGCTTTCTTT | CASSLDSAGGASEAFF
. | . | TRBJ1-1 | TRBV7-3 | TGTGCCAGCAGCATATACAGGGAAGCGGGTGAAGCTTTCTTT | CASSIYREAGEAFF
. | . | TRBJ1-5 | TRBV10-3 | TGTGCCATCAGTGAGAGGGAGAATAGCAATCAGCCCCAGCATTTT | CAISERENSNQPQHF
. | . | TRBJ2-1 | TRBV7-2 | TGTGCCAGCAGCTTAGTAGGGTTTTACAATGAGCAGTTCTTC | CASSLVGFYNEQFF
. | . | TRBJ2-5 | TRBV30 | TGTGCCTGGAGTGCCCCCGGGACCCAGTACTTC | CAWSAPGTQYF
. | . | TRBJ1-4 | TRBV25-1 | TGTGCCAGCAGTGCCCAATCTTCGGCAACTAATGAAAAACTGTTTTTT | CASSAQSSATNEKLFF
. | . | TRBJ2-7 | TRBV7-9 | TGTGCCAGCAGCTTAGAAGAGAGGGGACCCTACGAGCAGTACTTC | CASSLEERGPYEQYF
. | TRBD2 | TRBJ2-7 | TRBV5-8 | TGTGCCAGCAGCCGCGCGTTGAGGCCGGGGGGTTACGAGCAGTACTTC | CASSRALRPGGYEQYF
. | TRBD2 | TRBJ2-2 | TRBV5-1 | TGCGCCAGCAGCAACGGACTAGCGGGTACCGGGGAGCTGTTTTTT | CASSNGLAGTGELFF
. | . | TRBJ2-5 | TRBV10-3 | TGTGCCATCAGTGAGTCGAGAGTCCGGAGCGGGGAGACCCAGTACTTC | CAISESRVRSGETQYF
few | . | TRBJ1-2 | TRBV5-1 | TGCGCCAGCAGCTTGGGGGAAGCTAACTATGGCTACACCTTC | CASSLGEANYGYTF
. | . | TRBJ2-1 | TRBV28 | TGTGCCAGCAGTTTGGATACCCCCCCTAACAATGAGCAGTTCTTC | CASSLDTPPNNEQFF
few | . | TRBJ2-7 | TRBV18 | TGTGCCAGCTCACCACGGACAGACTCCTACGAGCAGTACTTC | CASSPRTDSYEQYF
. | . | TRBJ2-5 | TRBV5-4 | TGTGCCAGCAGCCCCATCCGGGCAGGCCAAGAGACCCAGTACTTC | CASSPIRAGQETQYF
. | . | TRBJ2-7 | TRBV6-5 | TGTGCCAGCAGTGAGGGACAGCAGTACTTC | CASSEGQQYF
. | . | TRBJ1-4 | TRBV7-8 | TGTGCCAGCAGCTTAGCACGATACACAGAACTGTTTTTT | CASSLARYTELFF
. | TRBD1 | TRBJ2-7 | TRBV18 | TGTGCCAGCTCACCACAGGGACAGGGCGGCGAGCAGTACTTC | CASSPQGQGGEQYF
. | . | TRBJ2-7 | TRBV28 | TGTGCCAGCAGTCCCGCCGGGACCTACGAGCAGTACTTC | CASSPAGTYEQYF
many | . | TRBJ1-1 | TRBV4-3 | TGCGCCAGCAGCCAAGATTTAAGGAACACTGAAGCTTTCTTT | CASSQDLRNTEAFF
. | . | TRBJ1-2 | TRBV18 | TGTGCCAGCTCACCGAACAGGGATTCGCAGTTGGTCTATGGCTACACCTTC | CASSPNRDSQLVYGYTF
. | . | TRBJ1-2 | TRBV21-1 | TGTGCCACCCCAAGGGGCGTTTTAGGATATGGCTACACCTTC | CATPRGVLGYGYTF
. | TRBD1 | TRBJ2-3 | TRBV5-1 | TGCGCCAGCAGCCCGGGACAGGCGGTAGGGGATACGCAGTATTTT | CASSPGQAVGDTQYF
. | TRBD1 | TRBJ1-3 | TRBV2 | TGTGCCAGCAGTACGGACAGGGGAAACACCATATATTTT | CASSTDRGNTIYF
. | . | TRBJ2-5 | TRBV7-9 | TGTGCCAGCAGCTTAGGGTACGGAGGGCGACAGGAAGAGACCCAGTACTTC | CASSLGYGGRQEETQYF
. | . | TRBJ2-7 | TRBV29-1 | TGCAGCGTTCGGAGGGTAAATTCCCCCTACGAGCAGTACTTC | CSVRRVNSPYEQYF
. | . | TRBJ2-5 | TRBV9 | TGTGCCAGCGGACCGCCGACTCCAGAGACCCAGTACTTC | CASGPPTPETQYF